Presented here are 3 T cell receptor beta chains from one specimen sequenced in a study of Tregs in tolerant kidney transplant recipients. Data came from immunoSEQ multiplex PCR; TCRdb stores just in-frame clones and leaves some out. Recorded for this sample: approximately 49,000 clones. The sample in question was CD4+ T cells from blood, obtained before the transplant. The receptors stem from a human donor who received a combined kidney and bone marrow transplant.

A word on this clone: The read terminates 3 residues ahead of where the CDR3 ends, so the germline J gene completes it. The chain links TRBV7-3 to TRBJ2-5; the match to TRBD2 covers 14 bases. The CDR3 spans 16 residues. The germline V gene has CDR1 SGHTA and CDR2 FQGTGA. The V and J ends lost 3 bases and 3 bases, in that order; junction bases with no gene match: 3. The covered CDR3 bases are TGTGCCAGCAGCTTGTCGGGACTAGCGGGAGAAGAGACC. Its translation: CASSLSGLAGEET. The whole CDR3 sequence reads CASSLSGLAGEETQYF.

The sequenced part of the CDR3 DNA is TGCAGTGCAAACCGGGACTACTCCTACGAG. This encodes CSANRDYSYE. In full, the CDR3 is CSANRDYSYEQYF. The chain employs TRBV20-1 and TRBJ2-7; 7 bases align to TRBD2. The sequence runs out 3 residues before the end of the CDR3; the remainder is reconstructed from the germline J gene. This CDR3 spans 13 amino acids. The junction had 5 bases not matched to a gene; V was cut back by 6 bases and J by 0 bases. Germline-derived CDR1 and CDR2 are DFQATT and SNEGSKA (reference sequence).

About this clone: The CDR3 end falls 3 residues outside the read, so it is completed with the germline J gene. The chain is built from TRBV18 and TRBJ2-3, with TRBD2 identical over 9 bases. The CDR3 extends over 17 amino acids. Germline assignment: CDR1 KGHSH and CDR2 LQKENI. J was trimmed by 0 bases and V by 2 bases; bases with no gene match: 6. CDR3 bases read: TGTGCCAGCTCACCATTAGCGGGAGAGACTAGCACAGATACG. This sequence encodes CASSPLAGETSTDT. The entire CDR3 is CASSPLAGETSTDTQYF.